This T cell receptor (beta chain) was sequenced in a study of cytomegalovirus exposure and HLA in healthy donors. Study-wide results and limits: Per a prior analysis, the majority of TCR beta V segments were productive roughly 90% or roughly 30% of the time. Later work found that TCR association rates differed between HLA loci; DRB1 had the most and HLA-C the fewest.

With respect to this clone: Its target is unknown.

The junction had 1 base not matched to a gene; V was cut back by 3 bases and J by 5 bases. Germline V gene data show CDR1 as SEHNR and CDR2 as FQNEAQ (reference sequence). This CDR3 is built from 12 residues. Researchers ran the PCR with 60 Vbeta and 13 Jbeta primers. Using immunoSEQ multiplex PCR, the repertoire was profiled, and TCRdb retains in-frame clones only, with some absent. The table lists 70,000 to 100,000 clones, around 80% of them singletons. In nominal health when sampled, donors likely had unrecorded immune exposures nonetheless. What was sequenced was PBMCs. The chain is built from TRBV7-9 and TRBJ2-7; 7 nucleotides match TRBD1. This clonotype was sampled from a man between 18 and 35 years old in good health and CMV-seronegative. CDR3 sequence reads: CASSFDRDEQYF. As DNA, the CDR3 is TGTGCCAGCAGCTTCGACAGGGACGAGCAGTACTTC. Full variable domain (remainder filled in from reference TRBV7-9 and TRBJ2-7): DTGVSQNPRHKITKRGQNVTFRCDPISEHNRLYWYRQTLGQGPEFLTYFQNEAQLEKSRLLSDRFSAERPKGSFSTLEIQRTEQGDSAMYLCASSFDRDEQYFGPGTRLTVT.